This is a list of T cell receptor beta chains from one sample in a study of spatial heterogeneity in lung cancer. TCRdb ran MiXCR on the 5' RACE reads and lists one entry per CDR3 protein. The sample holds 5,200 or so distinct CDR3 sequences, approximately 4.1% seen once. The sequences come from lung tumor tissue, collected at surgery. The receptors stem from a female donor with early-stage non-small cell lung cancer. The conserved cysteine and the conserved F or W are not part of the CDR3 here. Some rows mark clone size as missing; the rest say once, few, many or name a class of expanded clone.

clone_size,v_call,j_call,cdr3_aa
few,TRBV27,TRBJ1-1,ASSYHHSRWGEAF
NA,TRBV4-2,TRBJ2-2,ASSLRDRGGTGELF
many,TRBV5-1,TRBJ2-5,ASSLAGGPRETQY
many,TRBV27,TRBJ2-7,ASSLVGTGDPGQY
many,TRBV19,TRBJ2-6,ASTPQGPGANVLT
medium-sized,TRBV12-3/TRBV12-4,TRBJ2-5,ASSYQETQY
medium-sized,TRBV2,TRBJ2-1,ASSEPMTSGEQF
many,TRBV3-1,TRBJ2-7,ASSGTGISYEQY
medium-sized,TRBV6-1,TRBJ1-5,ASSEAGAGTGGKGDQPQH
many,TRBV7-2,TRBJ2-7,ASSRLDFSSYEQY
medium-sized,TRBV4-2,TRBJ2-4,ASSQDGGTLAKNIQY
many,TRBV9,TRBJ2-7,ASSPGVPSGSYEQY
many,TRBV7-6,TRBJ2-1,ASSAHGDYNEQF
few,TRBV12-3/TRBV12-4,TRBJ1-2,ASSLAGGGYT
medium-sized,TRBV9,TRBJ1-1,ASSPGATEAF
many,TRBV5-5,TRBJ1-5,ASSLEDRGNQPQH
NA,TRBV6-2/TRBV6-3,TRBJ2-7,ARSVGRTGGIGEQY
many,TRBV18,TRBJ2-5,ASSPGETQY